Each of the 11 T cell receptor beta chains below was sequenced from the same sample in a study of T-cell memory formation after mild COVID-19 listed by TCRdb under 2021. Library preparation used 5' RACE. The sequencer was an Illumina NovaSeq 6000. TCRdb passed the public sequencing reads through fastp at Q25 and MiXCR, retaining productive beta sequences. Rows are combined by CDR3 protein, so each entry shows the most common genes and DNA. The sample contains under 700,000 distinct CDR3 sequences, around 21% of them found a single time. The ten largest clones take up around 12% of the sample. Source material: PBMCs or a T cell subset sorted from them (not recorded which). Receptors were obtained from an adult woman who had mild COVID-19 (a few samples of this study predate the infection). The sample titles of this study are shuffled in the database, so cell type and time point are left out; the donor was told from shared clones.

This clonotype was seen a handful of times. V is TRBV5-1 and J is TRBJ1-1, with TRBD1 matching 10 bases. J gave up 6 bases and V 8 bases, and 4 bases lay outside the gene matches. The germline V gene encodes CDR1 SGHRS and CDR2 YFSETQ. This CDR3 spans 12 amino acids. CDR3 coding DNA: TGCGCCAGTACCGGGACAGGGGCTGAAGCTTTCTTT. Amino acids: CASTGTGAEAFF.

This clonotype was observed a few times. The chain combines TRBV5-1 with TRBJ2-3; 8 bases are a match to TRBD2. This CDR3 region has 16 residues. Germline V CDR1 and CDR2: SGHRS, YFSETQ. With V trimmed by 4 bases and J by 4 bases, 11 bases remained unmatched. The CDR3 is CASSRIGGAGADTQYF. In nucleotides, the CDR3 is TGCGCCAGCAGCCGTATTGGGGGAGCGGGGGCAGATACGCAGTATTTT.

This clonotype came up a few times. The CDR3 region has the DNA TGCAGTCCCCACAGGCCGGCGGGAAATGAGCAGTTCTTC. Its translation is CSPHRPAGNEQFF. The chain carries TRBV20-1 and TRBJ2-1, with D tentatively TRBD2 (6 bases). CDR3 length: 13 residues. Germline CDR1 is DFQATT and CDR2 is SNEGSKA (reference sequence). V was trimmed by 8 bases and J by 7 bases, leaving 18 bases between them.

The chain uses TRBV7-3 and TRBJ2-3, with D perhaps TRBD2 (5 bases). There are 17 residues in the CDR3. Trimming removed 4 bases at V and 0 bases at J, with 17 bases between. Germline values: CDR1 SGHTA, CDR2 FQGTGA. The CDR3: CASSSTARTGSTDTQYF. The CDR3 DNA is TGTGCCAGCAGCTCTACCGCCCGGACGGGAAGCACAGATACGCAGTATTTT.

This clonotype was observed many times. V usage is TRBV5-1 and J usage is TRBJ2-7; D is undetermined. Trimming cost V 0 bases and J 0 bases, with 4 bases left between them. The germline gives CDR1 SGHRS, CDR2 YFSETQ. The CDR3 consists of 13 residues. In DNA, the CDR3 is TGCGCCAGCAGCTTGGAGCTCTCCTACGAGCAGTACTTC. Translating gives CASSLELSYEQYF.

Only a few counts were recorded for this clonotype. This chain links TRBV24-1 with TRBJ2-1; perhaps D is TRBD1 or TRBD2 (5 bases each). V lost 1 base to trimming and J lost 5 bases, with 14 bases between them. Germline V gene data show CDR1 as KGHDR and CDR2 as SFDVKD. The CDR3 contains 16 residues. The CDR3 protein is CATSDFLQGAHNEQFF. In DNA, the CDR3 is TGTGCCACCAGTGATTTCCTGCAGGGAGCCCACAATGAGCAGTTCTTC.

Only a few counts were recorded for this clonotype. This chain connects TRBV7-3 to TRBJ2-1; D assignment may be TRBD1 or TRBD2 (5 bases each). CDR1 and CDR2 from the germline V gene are SGHTA and FQGTGA. This CDR3 has 16 residues. Trimming pared 5 bases from V and 7 bases from J, leaving 21 bases between. The CDR3 DNA reads as TGTGCCAGCAGCGCGCTTACGTCGGGACCAACAAATGAGCAGTTCTTC. This sequence encodes CASSALTSGPTNEQFF.

V and J are TRBV12-3 or TRBV12-4 and TRBJ2-1; 14 bases match TRBD2. V lost 3 bases, J lost 14 bases, and 9 bases stayed unmatched. The CDR3 is 15 amino acids. DNA of the CDR3: TGTGCCAGCAGTTTGACTAGCGGGAGGGTTGGATGGGAGTTCTTC. Translating it yields CASSLTSGRVGWEFF.

The chain combines TRBV5-1 with TRBJ1-4, with D possibly TRBD1 on 5 matching bases. The CDR3 has 15 residues. CDR1 is SGHRS and CDR2 is YFSETQ in the germline V gene. Trimming stripped 4 bases from V and 8 bases from J, with 18 bases between. The CDR3 is CASSLGTAGMEKLFF. The CDR3 DNA sequence: TGCGCCAGCAGCCTGGGGACGGCTGGGATGGAAAAACTGTTTTTT.

This clonotype was detected once. V gene TRBV18 combines with J gene TRBJ1-1; D possibly corresponds to TRBD1 (6 bases). The CDR3 contains 17 residues. Germline CDR1 reads KGHSH; CDR2 reads LQKENI. V lost 6 bases and J lost 1, with 21 bases in between. The CDR3 bases are TGTGCCAGCTCCCGCCGGATAGGGGGGATGCAGAACACTGAAGCTTTCTTT. It translates to CASSRRIGGMQNTEAFF.

The chain employs TRBV5-1 and TRBJ2-2; 7 bases fit TRBD2. There are 15 residues in the CDR3. CDR1 and CDR2 (germline): SGHRS, YFSETQ. V was clipped by 6 bases and J by 6 bases; unmatched bases: 11. The CDR3 loop is CASTGGTTNPGELFF. The CDR3 DNA follows: TGCGCCAGCACCGGGGGGACTACGAATCCCGGGGAGCTGTTTTTT.